This T cell receptor (beta chain) was profiled in a study of blood T cell repertoires in COVID-19. Study at large: COVID-19 samples from acute and convalescent phases originated in the United States, Italy and Spain. PBMCs, B-cell-depleted T cells, or T cells were the source of the cDNA or gDNA that made up the material.

Per germline, CDR1 LNHDA and CDR2 SQIVND (reference sequence). The CDR3 is 17 residues long. J was trimmed by 3 bases and V by 2 bases; bases with no gene match: 10. Authors' processing steps: Nucleated cell counts were estimated from reference gene primer amplification. Method: immunoSEQ multiplex PCR; TCRdb's copy keeps in-frame clones and lacks some. V, J and clone size were drawn from that table, and D and trimming were deduced from the DNA. The table has roughly 200,000 clones, around 90% seen once. This clone appeared once. The origin of this receptor is a man aged 50-59 years with acute or convalescent COVID-19. The chain is built from TRBV19 and TRBJ1-5; 7 positions match TRBD1. The sample taken for sequencing was peripheral blood. This chain's CDR3 is CASSIRGQGGANQPQHF. CDR3 bases: TGTGCCAGTAGTATAAGAGGGCAGGGGGGAGCCAATCAGCCCCAGCATTTT.